The text below deals with one TCR beta chain. Antigen unknown. This entry comes from a study of shared clonotypes between healthy human individuals. Overall study context: Every donor yielded three CD4 naive, three CD4 memory, two CD8 naive and one CD8 memory plate. The study's findings and limits: The study drew on few donors, limiting represented genetic and exposure-history diversity.

CD45RO-negative, CCR7-positively selected cells formed the naive CD8 fraction, excluding terminally differentiated effector memory CD45RA+ cells. CDR3 length: 15 residues. The germline V gene encodes CDR1 MGHRA and CDR2 YSYEKL. Trimming pared 3 bases from V and 4 bases from J, leaving 13 bases between. Per sorted-subset replicate PCR, input was around 220 ng DNA, representing about 32,000 T cell genomes. The protocol was immunoSEQ multiplex PCR, while the TCRdb copy is restricted to in-frame clones and leaves out a portion. Among about 580,000 clones listed, 95% to 98% were seen once. This sequence originates from a man under 40 in good health. This chain joins TRBV4-1 and TRBJ2-1; no clear D. The specimen was naive CD8+ T cells sorted from blood. The CDR3 loop is CASSHRSGSYNEQFF. The CDR3 DNA reads TGCGCCAGCAGCCACCGGTCCGGTAGTTACAATGAGCAGTTCTTC.